Presented here are 18 T cell receptor beta chains from one specimen sequenced in a study of T-cell memory formation after mild COVID-19. TCRdb passed the 5' RACE reads through MiXCR, listing each CDR3 protein once. The profile shows about 200,000 distinct CDR3 sequences, around 16% of them singletons. The sample was PBMCs or a T cell subset sorted from them (not recorded which). Receptors were obtained from an adult woman who had mild COVID-19 (a few samples of this study predate the infection). Cell type and time point are not known.

This clonotype was found a few times. V and J are TRBV18 and TRBJ2-3; D is unresolved. Germline lookup yields CDR1 KGHSH and CDR2 LQKENI. CDR3 length equals 14 residues. The V gene lost 1 base and the J gene lost 2 bases, with 7 bases spanning the gap. The CDR3 loop reads CASSPLPDTDTQYF. The CDR3 DNA sequence: TGTGCCAGCTCACCACTTCCGGACACAGATACGCAGTATTTT.

Regarding this clonotype: One end of the junction does not line up with germline, which may come from a read error. This sequence joins TRBV4-1 and TRBJ2-1; a weak D match, TRBD2 (6 bases). The CDR3 is made up of 17 amino acids. Germline CDR1 reads MGHRA; CDR2 reads YSYEKL. In DNA, the CDR3 is TGCGCCAGCAGCCAAGATTCGGCGGGAAACTCCTACAGTGAGCAGTTCTTC. It specifies CASSQDSAGNSYSEQFF.

V usage is TRBV10-3 and J usage is TRBJ2-3, with TRBD2 identical over 13 bases. Germline loops: CDR1 ENHRY, CDR2 SYGVKD. The CDR3 has 16 residues. J was trimmed by 4 bases and V by 4 bases; bases with no gene match: 5. The CDR3 sequence: CAISGRTSGSADTQYF. As DNA, the CDR3 is TGTGCCATCAGTGGACGGACTAGCGGGAGTGCAGATACGCAGTATTTT.

This rearrangement joins TRBV18 to TRBJ1-1; D is ambiguous. Trimming stripped 2 bases from V and 4 bases from J, with 11 bases between. This CDR3 region has 14 residues. CDR1 KGHSH and CDR2 LQKENI come from the germline V gene. CDR3 amino acids: CASSPKGPATEAFF. In DNA, the CDR3 is TGTGCCAGCTCACCAAAGGGTCCGGCCACTGAAGCTTTCTTT. The full variable domain, in which reference TRBV18 and TRBJ1-1 provide the parts outside the CDR3, is NAGVMQNPRHLVRRRGQEARLRCSPMKGHSHVYWYRQLPEEGLKFMVYLQKENIIDESGMPKERFSAEFPKEGPSILRIQQVVRGDSAAYFCASSPKGPATEAFFGQGTRLTVV.

This clonotype was detected only a few times. The chain is built from TRBV6-5 and TRBJ1-3, with 7 positions matching TRBD1. The ends lost 9 bases at V and 0 bases at J; junction bases unmatched: 5. The CDR3 loop spans 14 amino acids. The germline gives CDR1 MNHEY, CDR2 SVGAGI. The CDR3 region is CASRTGTSGNTIYF. The CDR3 DNA reads as TGTGCCAGTAGGACAGGTACCTCTGGAAACACCATATATTTT.

This clonotype was counted a few times. The CDR3 here is CASSVATRTGGFGEAFF. As DNA, the CDR3 is TGTGCCAGCAGCGTAGCAACGAGGACAGGGGGCTTTGGTGAAGCTTTCTTT. The V call is TRBV9, the J call TRBJ1-1, with 11 bases fitting TRBD1. Germline V gene sequence: CDR1 SGDLS, CDR2 YYNGEE. The CDR3 is 17 residues long. Trimming removed 0 bases from V and 7 bases from J; junction bases left unmatched: 11.

This clonotype came up a few times. CDR3 bases: TGTGCCAGCAGCCCAGAGACAGCGTACAATGAGCAGTTCTTC. Translating gives CASSPETAYNEQFF. The chain has TRBV11-3 and TRBJ2-1, with D tentatively TRBD1 (5 bases). V dropped 5 bases and J dropped 4 bases, with 12 bases sitting between them. Germline V gene data show CDR1 as SGHNT and CDR2 as YENEEA. This CDR3 region has 14 residues.

This clonotype was counted at least ten times. V and J are TRBV7-6 and TRBJ1-2; D call uncertain. Germline V lookup: CDR1 SGHVS, CDR2 FNYEAQ. Trimming shortened V by 4 bases and J by 5 bases, and 11 bases separated the two germline ends. This CDR3 has 13 residues. CDR3 coding DNA: TGTGCCAGCAGCTCACTCGAGGGTTATGGCTACACCTTC. Translated, it gives CASSSLEGYGYTF.

This clonotype has more than one count but fewer than ten. For the CDR3, the DNA is TGTGCCAGCAGCTTGATCCACAATGAGCAGTTCTTC. This encodes CASSLIHNEQFF. This rearrangement joins TRBV7-2 to TRBJ2-1; D remains unclear. Germline lookup yields CDR1 SGHTA and CDR2 FQGNSA. The V and J ends lost 3 bases and 5 bases respectively, with 5 bases between them. The CDR3 loop spans 12 amino acids.

This clonotype was detected a few times. This chain connects TRBV7-9 to TRBJ2-1, with TRBD1 identical over 9 bases. With 5 bases clipped from V and 2 bases from J, the junction kept 4 bases outside the gene matches. CDR3 length: 15 residues. Looked up from germline, CDR1 is SEHNR and CDR2 is FQNEAQ (reference sequence). This chain's CDR3 is CASSLRDRAYNEQFF. In nucleotides, the CDR3 is TGTGCCAGCAGCCTCCGGGACAGGGCCTACAATGAGCAGTTCTTC.

The rearrangement links TRBV5-1 to TRBJ1-1; the D gene is possibly TRBD1 (5 bases). The CDR3 spans 15 residues. Per the germline V gene, CDR1 is SGHRS and CDR2 is YFSETQ. The V and J ends lost 0 bases and 0 bases respectively, with 9 bases between them. CDR3 in amino acids: CASSLEGVMNTEAFF. The CDR3 region has the DNA TGCGCCAGCAGCTTGGAAGGGGTCATGAACACTGAAGCTTTCTTT.

The sample holds a few counts of this clonotype. V is TRBV4-2 and J is TRBJ2-1; tentative D call: TRBD2 (6 bases). Trimming shortened V by 4 bases and J by 0 bases, and 13 bases separated the two germline ends. CDR1 is LGHNA and CDR2 is YNFKEQ in the germline V gene. The CDR3 has 16 amino acids. CDR3 region: CASSLFSGGSYNEQFF. CDR3 in DNA: TGTGCCAGCAGCCTGTTTAGCGGAGGCTCCTACAATGAGCAGTTCTTC.

This clonotype was seen only a few times. This chain links TRBV10-3 with TRBJ1-2; D is possibly TRBD1 (6 bases). Trimming removed 6 bases from V and 7 bases from J, with 21 bases in between. The length of the CDR3 is 15 residues. The germline CDR1 and CDR2 sequences are ENHRY and SYGVKD. DNA of the CDR3: TGTGCCATCAGCGAAACAGGGATACGGGTTGCTGGCTACACCTTC. It yields the protein CAISETGIRVAGYTF.

This clonotype was seen more than once but under ten times. CDR3 nucleotide sequence: TGCAGTGCTAGAGGGCAGGGCTACACAGATACGCAGTATTTT. This sequence encodes CSARGQGYTDTQYF. The chain employs TRBV20-1 and TRBJ2-3; weak D call: TRBD1 (5 bases). Trimming took 1 base from V and 2 from J, leaving 10 bases between them. The germline gives CDR1 DFQATT, CDR2 SNEGSKA (reference sequence). This CDR3 has 14 amino acids.

The V and J genes are TRBV30 and TRBJ2-3; 10 bases align to TRBD1. The germline V gene encodes CDR1 GTSNPN and CDR2 SVGIG (reference sequence). V trimming: 5 bases; J trimming: 4 bases; junction bases outside the gene matches: 9. This CDR3 has 15 amino acids. The CDR3 DNA is TGTGCCTGGGGAACCGGGACAGGGGACGCAGATACGCAGTATTTT. As protein: CAWGTGTGDADTQYF.

This clonotype was seen more than once but under ten times. V and J are TRBV15 and TRBJ2-1; no clear D gene. Per germline, CDR1 LNHNV and CDR2 YYDKDF (reference sequence). V was trimmed by 0 bases and J by 9 bases, leaving 12 bases between them. This CDR3 region has 14 residues. The DNA for the CDR3 is TGTGCCACCAGCAGAGATCAGGCAGCTTTTGAGCAGTTCTTC. Translating gives CATSRDQAAFEQFF.

The chain employs TRBV5-1 and TRBJ1-1; 8 bases align to TRBD1. CDR3 length: 13 amino acids. With 6 bases clipped from V and 0 bases from J, the junction kept 1 base outside the gene matches. Germline V gene data show CDR1 as SGHRS and CDR2 as YFSETQ. The CDR3, as DNA: TGCGCCAGCACAGGGGGCCTGAACACTGAAGCTTTCTTT. The encoded protein is CASTGGLNTEAFF.

The chain employs TRBV7-9 and TRBJ2-7; D perhaps matches TRBD1 (5 bases). CDR1 and CDR2 (germline): SEHNR, FQNEAQ (reference sequence). The CDR3 spans 14 residues. The V gene lost 1 base and the J gene lost 3 bases, with 10 bases spanning the gap. CDR3 in amino acids: CASSLDGAGYEQYF. DNA for the CDR3: TGTGCCAGCAGCTTAGATGGGGCAGGCTACGAGCAGTACTTC.